This TCR beta chain was identified during a study of regulatory T cells in long-lasting Graves disease. About the research overall: Antithyroid drug exposure in newly diagnosed Graves' patients had lasted under 3 months.

iRepertoire HTBI primers and Arm-PCR of CDR3 regions built TCR beta libraries. In the original workflow: Looking across samples, the authors found under 75 TRBV and some 15 TRBJ segments. In TCRdb, the multiplex PCR reads were re-called with MiXCR into one record per CDR3 protein. These V and J calls derive from TCRdb rather than the authors' analysis. The sample shows 550,000 to 700,000 distinct CDR3 sequences, 15% to 20% of them seen only once. Time point meaning: newly diagnosed GD, antithyroid drugs for less than 3 months. Making the TCR library involved RNA that had been extracted from PBMCs. Graves' disease diagnosis followed American Thyroid Association guidelines. CDR1 and CDR2 (germline): LGHDT, YNNKEL (reference sequence). V shed 6 bases, J shed 7 bases, and the junction held 12 bases outside the gene matches. The CDR3 spans 15 residues. These data also formed part of another study, on T cells in Graves' hyperthyroidism and ophthalmopathy.

The sample consisted of peripheral blood mononuclear cells (PBMCs), taken at new diagnosis, from a patient treated with antithyroid drugs. The chain has TRBV3-1 and TRBJ2-1; 7 positions agree with TRBD2. The sequence was collected from a young man with Graves disease. Here the CDR3 DNA reads TGTGCCAGCAGAACCGGCGGGGGTATTAAAAATGAGCAGTTCTTC. This translates into CASRTGGGIKNEQFF.